Listed below are T cell receptor beta chains from one sample, sequenced in a study of cytomegalovirus exposure and HLA in healthy donors. The method was immunoSEQ multiplex PCR; TCRdb's version includes in-frame clones alone and lacks a portion of them. The sample includes fewer than 150,000 clones, 70% to 90% of them seen just once. Sample: PBMCs. The source of these receptors is a man between 18 and 35 years old in good health and CMV-seropositive. CDR3s include the opening cysteine and the closing phenylalanine or tryptophan. Each record gives: J gene, V gene, clone size, D gene, CDR3 protein, CDR3 DNA. The D gene is left open where the match is weak. Size values are once, few and many counts, or a class for expanded clones, and some rows have none.

J gene: TRBJ1-2; V gene: TRBV18; clone size: few; D gene: .; CDR3 protein: CASSPELQSNYGYTF; CDR3 DNA: TGTGCCAGCTCACCCGAGCTCCAAAGTAACTATGGCTACACCTTC
J gene: TRBJ1-5; V gene: TRBV4-2; clone size: .; D gene: TRBD1; CDR3 protein: CASSQANNRGMRDQPQHF; CDR3 DNA: TGTGCCAGCAGCCAAGCAAATAACAGGGGGATGAGGGATCAGCCCCAGCATTTT
J gene: TRBJ2-7; V gene: TRBV6-1; clone size: .; D gene: .; CDR3 protein: CASSEIMPGHDDHYYEQYF; CDR3 DNA: TGTGCCAGCAGTGAAATCATGCCGGGACACGATGATCACTACTACGAGCAGTACTTC
J gene: TRBJ1-4; V gene: TRBV9; clone size: .; D gene: .; CDR3 protein: CASSVGGQGGEKLFF; CDR3 DNA: TGTGCCAGCAGCGTAGGTGGGCAGGGTGGAGAAAAACTGTTTTTT
J gene: TRBJ1-2; V gene: TRBV29-1; clone size: .; D gene: .; CDR3 protein: CSALTRPDYGYTF; CDR3 DNA: TGCAGCGCCCTAACCCGTCCGGACTATGGCTACACCTTC
J gene: TRBJ1-2; V gene: TRBV4-3; clone size: .; D gene: .; CDR3 protein: CASSQDMGAFGYTF; CDR3 DNA: TGCGCCAGCAGCCAAGATATGGGGGCTTTTGGCTACACCTTC
J gene: TRBJ1-2; V gene: TRBV11-3; clone size: .; D gene: .; CDR3 protein: CASSLDSRGPYTF; CDR3 DNA: TGTGCCAGCAGCTTAGATTCTCGGGGTCCCTACACCTTC
J gene: TRBJ1-2; V gene: TRBV28; clone size: .; D gene: .; CDR3 protein: CASRTGWSRTYGYTF; CDR3 DNA: TGTGCCAGCAGAACAGGCTGGTCACGCACGTATGGCTACACCTTC
J gene: TRBJ1-1; V gene: TRBV9; clone size: once; D gene: .; CDR3 protein: CASSGEGVGNTEAFF; CDR3 DNA: TGTGCCAGCAGCGGCGAGGGGGTTGGGAACACTGAAGCTTTCTTT
J gene: TRBJ2-3; V gene: TRBV4-1; clone size: .; D gene: TRBD1; CDR3 protein: CASSQDQRTDRIDTQYF; CDR3 DNA: TGCGCCAGCAGCCAAGATCAGAGGACGGACAGGATTGATACGCAGTATTTT
J gene: TRBJ1-3; V gene: TRBV7-2; clone size: .; D gene: .; CDR3 protein: CASSSNRGNTIYF; CDR3 DNA: TGTGCCAGCAGCTCAAACCGAGGGAACACCATATATTTT
J gene: TRBJ2-2; V gene: TRBV30; clone size: .; D gene: TRBD1; CDR3 protein: CAWSVPGQGITGELFF; CDR3 DNA: TGTGCCTGGAGTGTCCCGGGACAGGGAATCACCGGGGAGCTGTTTTTT
J gene: TRBJ2-1; V gene: TRBV6-1; clone size: .; D gene: .; CDR3 protein: CASTIGASSYNEQFF; CDR3 DNA: TGTGCCAGCACCATAGGGGCGAGCTCCTACAATGAGCAGTTCTTC
J gene: TRBJ1-1; V gene: TRBV6-1; clone size: .; D gene: .; CDR3 protein: CASSEAGRNTEAFF; CDR3 DNA: TGTGCCAGCAGTGAAGCGGGCAGAAACACTGAAGCTTTCTTT
J gene: TRBJ2-5; V gene: TRBV5-1; clone size: .; D gene: .; CDR3 protein: CASSLVGETQYF; CDR3 DNA: TGCGCCAGCAGCTTGGTCGGAGAGACCCAGTACTTC
J gene: TRBJ1-2; V gene: TRBV15; clone size: once; D gene: TRBD1; CDR3 protein: CATSRGDRDEEGYTF; CDR3 DNA: TGTGCCACCAGCAGAGGGGACAGGGATGAAGAGGGCTACACCTTC
J gene: TRBJ1-5; V gene: TRBV19; clone size: .; D gene: .; CDR3 protein: CASTRGGQPQHF; CDR3 DNA: TGTGCCAGTACCCGAGGAGGTCAGCCCCAGCATTTT
J gene: TRBJ2-6; V gene: TRBV4-2; clone size: .; D gene: .; CDR3 protein: CASSQGGTPTGANVLTF; CDR3 DNA: TGTGCCAGCAGCCAGGGCGGGACTCCCACTGGGGCCAACGTCCTGACTTTC
J gene: TRBJ1-1; V gene: TRBV5-1; clone size: .; D gene: TRBD1; CDR3 protein: CASSLQTGRNTEAFF; CDR3 DNA: TGCGCCAGCAGCTTGCAGACAGGGCGGAACACTGAAGCTTTCTTT
J gene: TRBJ1-2; V gene: TRBV2; clone size: .; D gene: TRBD1; CDR3 protein: CASSQGAGYTF; CDR3 DNA: TGTGCCAGCTCACAGGGGGCTGGCTACACCTTC
J gene: TRBJ2-7; V gene: TRBV5-6; clone size: .; D gene: .; CDR3 protein: CASSRGNRGRRESYEQYF; CDR3 DNA: TGTGCCAGCAGCCGGGGGAACAGGGGTCGGAGGGAATCCTACGAGCAGTACTTC
J gene: TRBJ1-5; V gene: TRBV6-1; clone size: .; D gene: TRBD1; CDR3 protein: CASSEAGGQARQPQHF; CDR3 DNA: TGTGCCAGCAGTGAAGCCGGAGGACAGGCTCGGCAGCCCCAGCATTTT
J gene: TRBJ1-2; V gene: TRBV12-5; clone size: .; D gene: TRBD1; CDR3 protein: CASGLGDRGLRTDGYTF; CDR3 DNA: TGTGCTAGTGGTTTGGGGGACAGGGGGCTTCGTACGGACGGCTACACCTTC
J gene: TRBJ1-1; V gene: TRBV7-9; clone size: many; D gene: .; CDR3 protein: CASSPMRETNTEAFF; CDR3 DNA: TGTGCCAGCAGCCCCATGAGGGAGACGAACACTGAAGCTTTCTTT
J gene: TRBJ2-1; V gene: TRBV9; clone size: .; D gene: TRBD2; CDR3 protein: CASSTSGGHILYNEQFF; CDR3 DNA: TGTGCCAGCAGTACTAGCGGGGGCCATATTTTATACAATGAGCAGTTCTTC
J gene: TRBJ2-2; V gene: TRBV7-8; clone size: .; D gene: .; CDR3 protein: CASSGTFTGELFF; CDR3 DNA: TGTGCCAGCAGCGGGACATTCACCGGGGAGCTGTTTTTT
J gene: TRBJ1-6; V gene: TRBV5-1; clone size: few; D gene: .; CDR3 protein: CASSPGTSESLHF; CDR3 DNA: TGCGCCAGCAGCCCCGGGACATCCGAATCCCTCCACTTT
J gene: TRBJ2-1; V gene: TRBV14; clone size: .; D gene: .; CDR3 protein: CASSQGTRRRLNEQFF; CDR3 DNA: TGTGCCAGCAGCCAAGGCACGCGAAGGAGGCTCAATGAGCAGTTCTTC
J gene: TRBJ1-1; V gene: TRBV5-1; clone size: .; D gene: .; CDR3 protein: CASSHTTGMNTEAFF; CDR3 DNA: TGCGCCAGCAGCCATACCACAGGAATGAACACTGAAGCTTTCTTT
J gene: TRBJ1-2; V gene: TRBV28; clone size: .; D gene: .; CDR3 protein: CASRWLNYGYTF; CDR3 DNA: TGTGCCAGCAGATGGCTGAACTATGGCTACACCTTC
J gene: TRBJ2-5; V gene: TRBV6-6; clone size: .; D gene: .; CDR3 protein: CASSRTGNLWGETQYF; CDR3 DNA: TGTGCCAGCAGTCGTACAGGGAACCTCTGGGGGGAGACCCAGTACTTC
J gene: TRBJ2-1; V gene: TRBV27; clone size: once; D gene: TRBD2; CDR3 protein: CASSLSSGGYEQFF; CDR3 DNA: TGTGCCAGCAGTTTATCTTCGGGGGGTTATGAGCAGTTCTTC
J gene: TRBJ1-1; V gene: TRBV11-1; clone size: .; D gene: .; CDR3 protein: CASSLDWGRRAYTEAFF; CDR3 DNA: TGTGCCAGCAGCTTAGACTGGGGTCGGCGGGCGTACACTGAAGCTTTCTTT
J gene: TRBJ1-6; V gene: TRBV19; clone size: .; D gene: .; CDR3 protein: CASTRQDLLNSPLHF; CDR3 DNA: TGTGCCAGTACGCGACAGGACCTCTTAAATTCACCCCTCCACTTT
J gene: TRBJ2-3; V gene: TRBV5-4; clone size: .; D gene: TRBD2; CDR3 protein: CASSYRAGATDTQYF; CDR3 DNA: TGTGCCAGCAGCTACCGAGCGGGGGCGACAGATACGCAGTATTTT
J gene: TRBJ1-1; V gene: TRBV2; clone size: once; D gene: .; CDR3 protein: CAIRVWTSLSLSTEAFF; CDR3 DNA: TGTGCCATCCGAGTTTGGACTAGTTTGAGTTTGAGCACTGAAGCTTTCTTT
J gene: TRBJ1-5; V gene: TRBV19; clone size: .; D gene: .; CDR3 protein: CASSVATGRERSNQPQHF; CDR3 DNA: TGTGCCAGTAGTGTGGCCACGGGCCGGGAGAGGAGCAATCAGCCCCAGCATTTT
J gene: TRBJ2-7; V gene: TRBV11-2; clone size: .; D gene: .; CDR3 protein: CASSFNTARVSYEQYF; CDR3 DNA: TGTGCCAGCAGCTTCAATACTGCCCGCGTCTCCTACGAGCAGTACTTC
J gene: TRBJ2-3; V gene: TRBV7-2; clone size: .; D gene: .; CDR3 protein: CASSPPSGDTQYF; CDR3 DNA: TGTGCCAGCAGCCCCCCTTCGGGGGATACGCAGTATTTT
J gene: TRBJ1-5; V gene: TRBV7-6; clone size: .; D gene: TRBD1; CDR3 protein: CASSFGTGDWSNQPQHF; CDR3 DNA: TGTGCCAGCAGCTTTGGGACAGGGGACTGGAGCAATCAGCCCCAGCATTTT
J gene: TRBJ1-1; V gene: TRBV29-1; clone size: .; D gene: TRBD1; CDR3 protein: CSGRRGTGRAEAFF; CDR3 DNA: TGCAGCGGGCGAAGGGGGACAGGGAGGGCTGAAGCTTTCTTT
J gene: TRBJ2-3; V gene: TRBV4-1; clone size: .; D gene: .; CDR3 protein: CASSPSLSIPDTQYF; CDR3 DNA: TGCGCCAGCAGCCCGTCTCTAAGCATCCCAGATACGCAGTATTTT
J gene: TRBJ2-2; V gene: TRBV29-1; clone size: .; D gene: TRBD1; CDR3 protein: CSVHRQGAAGELFF; CDR3 DNA: TGCAGCGTTCACCGACAGGGGGCGGCCGGGGAGCTGTTTTTT
J gene: TRBJ1-1; V gene: TRBV27; clone size: .; D gene: TRBD1; CDR3 protein: CASRKQGLEEDTEAFF; CDR3 DNA: TGTGCCAGCAGAAAACAGGGGTTGGAAGAGGACACTGAAGCTTTCTTT
J gene: TRBJ1-4; V gene: TRBV10-2; clone size: few; D gene: .; CDR3 protein: CASSLQGRNEKLFF; CDR3 DNA: TGCGCCAGCAGCTTACAGGGCCGTAATGAAAAACTGTTTTTT
J gene: TRBJ2-7; V gene: TRBV5-1; clone size: .; D gene: TRBD1; CDR3 protein: CASSPGTGGFNEQYF; CDR3 DNA: TGCGCCAGCAGCCCCGGGACAGGGGGTTTCAACGAGCAGTACTTC
J gene: TRBJ2-2; V gene: TRBV10-2; clone size: .; D gene: .; CDR3 protein: CASKAVLRAGGELFF; CDR3 DNA: TGCGCCAGCAAGGCCGTCCTGAGGGCGGGCGGGGAGCTGTTTTTT
J gene: TRBJ2-5; V gene: TRBV4-2; clone size: .; D gene: TRBD2; CDR3 protein: CASSQDGQRGVRETQYF; CDR3 DNA: TGTGCCAGCAGCCAAGATGGCCAGCGGGGGGTTCGAGAGACCCAGTACTTC
J gene: TRBJ1-5; V gene: TRBV19; clone size: .; D gene: TRBD1; CDR3 protein: CASSLGQDNQPQHF; CDR3 DNA: TGTGCCAGTAGCCTGGGACAGGACAATCAGCCCCAGCATTTT
J gene: TRBJ1-4; V gene: TRBV11-2; clone size: .; D gene: .; CDR3 protein: CASSLAQSATNEKLFF; CDR3 DNA: TGTGCCAGCAGCTTAGCACAAAGTGCAACTAATGAAAAACTGTTTTTT
J gene: TRBJ2-1; V gene: TRBV27; clone size: .; D gene: TRBD1; CDR3 protein: CASRPGQGAFYNEQFF; CDR3 DNA: TGTGCCAGCAGACCCGGACAGGGGGCGTTTTACAATGAGCAGTTCTTC
J gene: TRBJ1-1; V gene: TRBV18; clone size: .; D gene: .; CDR3 protein: CASFFTVNTEAFF; CDR3 DNA: TGTGCCAGCTTCTTCACAGTGAACACTGAAGCTTTCTTT
J gene: TRBJ2-1; V gene: TRBV2; clone size: .; D gene: TRBD2; CDR3 protein: CASKAGGSYNEQFF; CDR3 DNA: TGTGCCAGCAAGGCGGGGGGCTCCTACAATGAGCAGTTCTTC
J gene: TRBJ2-3; V gene: TRBV9; clone size: .; D gene: .; CDR3 protein: CASSTREGNTDTQYF; CDR3 DNA: TGTGCCAGCAGCACACGGGAAGGGAACACAGATACGCAGTATTTT
J gene: TRBJ1-4; V gene: TRBV29-1; clone size: .; D gene: .; CDR3 protein: CSVELANEKLFF; CDR3 DNA: TGCAGCGTTGAATTAGCTAATGAAAAACTGTTTTTT
J gene: TRBJ2-7; V gene: TRBV7-2; clone size: .; D gene: .; CDR3 protein: CASSLAGRGQYF; CDR3 DNA: TGTGCCAGCAGCTTAGCGGGCAGGGGGCAGTACTTC
J gene: TRBJ1-1; V gene: TRBV5-4; clone size: .; D gene: .; CDR3 protein: CASSVDLRGNTEAFF; CDR3 DNA: TGTGCCAGCAGCGTCGACCTCAGGGGTAACACTGAAGCTTTCTTT
J gene: TRBJ2-3; V gene: TRBV6-5; clone size: .; D gene: TRBD2; CDR3 protein: CASGASGGATQYF; CDR3 DNA: TGTGCCAGCGGGGCTAGCGGGGGGGCTACGCAGTATTTT
J gene: TRBJ1-3; V gene: TRBV4-2; clone size: .; D gene: .; CDR3 protein: CASSQDGRVWEISSGNTIYF; CDR3 DNA: TGTGCCAGCAGCCAAGACGGGAGGGTCTGGGAAATTAGCTCTGGAAACACCATATATTTT
J gene: TRBJ1-4; V gene: TRBV28; clone size: .; D gene: .; CDR3 protein: CASSDRNEKLFF; CDR3 DNA: TGTGCCAGCAGCGACAGGAATGAAAAACTGTTTTTT